The 5 T cell receptor beta chains in this list originate from one sample, sequenced in a study of cytomegalovirus exposure and HLA in healthy donors. 60 Vbeta and 13 Jbeta primers were used in PCR. Only in-frame clones appear in the TCRdb table, and some are missing; sequencing was by immunoSEQ multiplex PCR. The sample comprises about 130,000 clones, about 84% of which are singletons, and approximately 4% rests with the top ten. The specimen was PBMCs. All receptors derive from a man between 18 and 29 years old in good health and CMV-seropositive.

The chain has TRBV12-5 and TRBJ2-3, with D tentatively TRBD1 (6 bases). The V gene's germline CDR1 is LGHNT and CDR2 FRNRAP. The CDR3 is made up of 17 amino acids. Trimming stripped 0 bases from V and 4 bases from J, with 17 bases between. The DNA of the CDR3 is TGTGCTAGTGGTTTGGTACTGGGCAGGGCAGGGGCAGATACGCAGTATTTT. The encoded protein is CASGLVLGRAGADTQYF.

The V gene is TRBV11-2, the J gene TRBJ1-2; D uncertain. Germline lookup yields CDR1 SGHAT and CDR2 FQNNGV. Trimming shortened V by 2 bases and J by 4 bases, and 14 bases separated the two germline ends. The CDR3 contains 15 residues. This CDR3 is CASSLTSLGSYGYTF. DNA of the CDR3: TGTGCCAGCAGCTTAACGTCCCTTGGGAGCTATGGCTACACCTTC.

V gene TRBV7-2 combines with J gene TRBJ1-5, with 7 bases that match TRBD1. In germline, CDR1 is SGHTA, CDR2 FQGNSA. This CDR3 spans 16 amino acids. V shed 3 bases and J 0 bases; nucleotides not matched to a gene: 5. The CDR3 DNA is TGTGCCAGCAGCTTGGTAAGGGGGCGTAGCAATCAGCCCCAGCATTTT. Its protein is CASSLVRGRSNQPQHF.

The chain uses TRBV2 and TRBJ1-2, with D tentatively TRBD1 (5 bases). Looked up from germline, CDR1 is SNHLY and CDR2 is FYNNEI. Trimming cost V 6 bases and J 3 bases, with 11 bases left between them. This CDR3 has 13 amino acids. The CDR3 reads CASRGTSDYGYTF. For the CDR3, the DNA is TGTGCCAGCAGAGGGACTTCCGACTATGGCTACACCTTC.

This sequence joins TRBV30 and TRBJ1-3; no definite D call. Germline values: CDR1 GTSNPN, CDR2 SVGIG (reference sequence). This CDR3 contains 13 residues. Trimming pared 4 bases from V and 4 bases from J, leaving 11 bases between. CDR3 sequence (DNA): TGTGCCTGGACGTCAGAGGGAGGAAACACCATATATTTT. Its translation is CAWTSEGGNTIYF. The full variable domain, with the rest looked up from reference TRBV30 and TRBJ1-3, is SQTIHQWPATLVQPVGSPLSLECTVEGTSNPNLYWYRQAAGRGLQLLFYSVGIGQISSEVPQNLSASRPQDRQFILSSKKLLLSDSGFYLCAWTSEGGNTIYFGEGSWLTVV.